The following is a T cell receptor beta chain sequence with its context. Its target is not known. The record originates from a study of radiotherapy plus CTLA-4 blockade in lung cancer. Findings and limits, study-wide: Subsequent to radiotherapy plus ipilimumab, tumor-derived TCR clones underwent expansion in blood. Reports identified early blood T cell clone dynamics, with interferon-beta, as the best response predictor.

Here immunoSEQ multiplex PCR was the method, and the copy in TCRdb shows in-frame clones only, minus some. Counted here are approximately 37,000 clones, about 70% occurring once; the ten biggest clones make up just over 9.5%. Specimen: peripheral blood, collected from a patient treated with radiotherapy plus ipilimumab. The sequence came from a human donor with non-small cell lung cancer who had stable disease on radiotherapy plus ipilimumab.

This CDR3 reads CASSAQGLVGELFF. For the CDR3, the DNA is TGTGCCAGCAGCGCGCAGGGGCTGGTGGGGGAGCTGTTTTTT. The rearrangement joins TRBV7-2 to TRBJ2-2; tentative D call: TRBD1 (6 bases). The V gene lost 5 bases and the J gene lost 8 bases, with 15 bases spanning the gap. The CDR3 length is 14 residues. Germline V gene sequence: CDR1 SGHTA, CDR2 FQGNSA. Filled out from reference TRBV7-2 and TRBJ2-2, the complete variable domain reads GAGVSQSPSNKVTEKGKDVELRCDPISGHTALYWYRQSLGQGLEFLIYFQGNSAPDKSGLPSDRFSAERTGGSVSTLTIQRTQQEDSAVYLCASSAQGLVGELFFGEGSRLTVL.